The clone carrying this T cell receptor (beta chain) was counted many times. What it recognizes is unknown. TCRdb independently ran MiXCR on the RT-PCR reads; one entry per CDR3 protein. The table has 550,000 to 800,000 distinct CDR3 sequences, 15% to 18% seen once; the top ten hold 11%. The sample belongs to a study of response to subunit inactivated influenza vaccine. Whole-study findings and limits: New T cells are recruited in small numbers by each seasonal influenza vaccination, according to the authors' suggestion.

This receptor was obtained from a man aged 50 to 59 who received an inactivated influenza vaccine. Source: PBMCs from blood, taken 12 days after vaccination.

CDR3 amino acids: CAISDFSGGALIYNEQFF. Here the CDR3 DNA reads TGTGCCATCAGTGATTTTAGCGGGGGGGCCTTGATCTACAATGAGCAGTTCTTC. The chain recombines TRBV10-3 with TRBJ2-1; TRBD2 agrees at 11 bases. This CDR3 has 18 residues. V gave up 3 bases and J gave up 3 bases; unmatched junction bases: 10. From germline, CDR1 is ENHRY and CDR2 SYGVKD.